Only a few counts were recorded for the clone carrying this T cell receptor (beta chain). Its antigen remains unidentified. The sample originates from a study of regulatory T cells in long-lasting Graves disease. Study-wide results and limits: Fewer public clonotypes were shared by new patients (around 960) than by persistent patients (2,741).

The time point denotes: newly diagnosed GD, antithyroid drugs for less than 3 months. RNA isolated from PBMCs was used to make the TCR library. Building the TCR beta libraries relied on iRepertoire HTBI primers, and CDR3 regions underwent Arm-PCR. TCRdb re-called the multiplex PCR reads through MiXCR, storing one row per CDR3 protein. Among 440,000 or so distinct CDR3 sequences listed, 14% to 15% were seen once. There are 15 residues in the CDR3. Germline V gene lookup returns CDR1 SNHLY and CDR2 FYNNEI. V lost 2 bases and J lost 4, with 12 bases in between. These same records also appear under a second study, on T cells in Graves' hyperthyroidism and ophthalmopathy. That work states: Blood also contained most expanded thyroid clonotypes above 0.001.

Sequencing was performed on peripheral blood mononuclear cells (PBMCs), taken at new diagnosis, from a patient treated with antithyroid drugs. The chain recombines TRBV2 with TRBJ1-5; D is unclear. The source is a woman aged 30 to 39 with Graves disease. CDR3 nucleotide sequence: TGTGCCAGCAGTGAAAACTCGGCAGGTAATCAGCCCCAGCATTTT. Translating gives CASSENSAGNQPQHF.